A single T cell receptor beta chain is shown here with its context. Its specificity is not known. Sequenced patients had Stevens-Johnson syndrome or toxic epidermal necrolysis caused by carbamazepine. Libraries were made by iRepertoire multiplex PCR with TCR subtype-specific primers for bulk and single-cell sequencing. Bulk TCR libraries started from roughly 100-500 ng RNA per sample. TCRdb reprocessed the multiplex PCR reads and reports one entry per CDR3 protein, with no DNA. The table for this sample gives approximately 1,900 distinct CDR3 sequences. This specimen belongs to a study of T cells in severe cutaneous drug reactions. In the study overall: Patients were recruited from Taiwan, Thailand and Europe between the early 2010s and the late 2010s. Study results and caveats: Carbamazepine-induced Stevens-Johnson syndrome or toxic epidermal necrolysis patients showed strongly raised TRBV12-4, 30% to 40% in blister cells and roughly 5% in PBMC.

Per germline, CDR1 DFQATT and CDR2 SNEGSKA (reference sequence). The length of the CDR3 is 13 residues. The material sequenced was PBMCs. The chain links TRBV20-1 to TRBJ1-2. This TCR came from a human donor with Stevens-Johnson syndrome, a severe cutaneous drug reaction. CDR3 amino acids: CSARVGTANGYTF.